Listed below are T cell receptor beta chains from one sample, sequenced in a study of neurological immune-mediated disorders. TCRdb independently ran MiXCR on the 5' RACE reads; one entry per CDR3 protein. The data show approximately 52,000 distinct CDR3 sequences, with about 3% seen just once and 5.5% to 6.5% held by the top ten. The specimen was PBMCs. All receptors come from a man aged 35 to 55 with multiple sclerosis. Both conserved end residues are part of each CDR3. The order of the fields is V gene, clone size, J gene, D gene, CDR3 DNA, CDR3 protein. The D gene is left open where the match is weak. Size is omitted from some rows. Given values are once, few, many or a class for expanded clones.

>TRBV30|many|TRBJ1-1|.
TGTGCCTGGAGTCGGGGACCGGTGAACACTGAAGCTTTCTTT
CAWSRGPVNTEAFF
>TRBV20-1|many|TRBJ2-3|TRBD2
TGCAGTGCTAGAGGGGAGCTAGCGGGGGGAACGACAGATACGCAGTATTTT
CSARGELAGGTTDTQYF
>TRBV20-1|many|TRBJ1-5|.
TGCAGTGCGAGAGGAGGGGGAAGACAGCCCCAGCATTTT
CSARGGGRQPQHF
>TRBV27|many|TRBJ1-2|.
TGTGCCAGCAGTTTATCGCGGGGGGCTGGGGGCTACACCTTC
CASSLSRGAGGYTF
>TRBV5-6|many|TRBJ2-2|.
TGTGCCAGCAGCCCTTACCTTGGGTCAGAGAACACCGGGGAGCTGTTTTTT
CASSPYLGSENTGELFF
>TRBV5-4|many|TRBJ2-7|TRBD2
TGTGCCAGCAGCTTGATGTCTAGCGGGGGTTACGAGCAGTACTTC
CASSLMSSGGYEQYF
>TRBV7-2|many|TRBJ2-7|.
TGTGCCAGCACCCCGACAGATATCTCCTACGAGCAGTACTTC
CASTPTDISYEQYF
>TRBV7-9|many|TRBJ2-5|TRBD2
TGTGCCAGCAGCGCGCGGGGGGGCCAAGAGACCCAGTACTTC
CASSARGGQETQYF
>TRBV3-1|many|TRBJ1-6|.
TGTGCCAGCAGCCAAGATACGAGGCCAAATTCACCCCTCAACTTT
CASSQDTRPNSPLNF
>TRBV7-9|many|TRBJ1-5|.
TGTGCCAGCAGCTTAAGTACCCTCGACGGAAGCAATCAGCCCCAGCATTTT
CASSLSTLDGSNQPQHF
>TRBV7-9|many|TRBJ2-7|.
TGTGCCAGCAGCTTAGGGGGGTTCGACGAGCAGTACTTC
CASSLGGFDEQYF
>TRBV7-6|.|TRBJ2-6|TRBD1
TGTGCCGGCAGCACCGACAGGGTAGGGGCCAACGTCCTGACTTTC
CAGSTDRVGANVLTF
>TRBV28|few|TRBJ1-2|.
TGTGCCAGCAGTTTTACGAGCTATGGCTACACCTTC
CASSFTSYGYTF
>TRBV6-5|many|TRBJ2-7|.
TGTGCCAGCAGCCTGGGCGTGACCTACGAGCAGTACTTC
CASSLGVTYEQYF
>TRBV11-2|many|TRBJ2-1|TRBD2
TGTGCCAGCAGCTTAGGACTAGCGGGGGTCTCGTCCTACAATGAGCAGTTCTTC
CASSLGLAGVSSYNEQFF
>TRBV12-3/TRBV12-4|many|TRBJ1-6|.
TGTGCCAGCAGTTACGGGACTGACGGTTCACCCCTCCACTTT
CASSYGTDGSPLHF
>TRBV6-5|many|TRBJ1-1|.
TGTGCCAGCAGCTCTGGACAGATGAACACTGAAGCTTTCTTT
CASSSGQMNTEAFF
>TRBV5-1|many|TRBJ2-7|TRBD1
TGCGCCAGCAGCCCGGGACAGGGCTACTACGAGCAGTACTTC
CASSPGQGYYEQYF
>TRBV7-9|many|TRBJ1-6|.
TGTGCCAGCACGGACGAGTGGTCTTCACCCCTCCACTTT
CASTDEWSSPLHF
>TRBV6-2/TRBV6-3|many|TRBJ2-5|.
TGTGCCAGCAGTTTGTCGGTGGGGCCCCAAGAGACCCAGTACTTC
CASSLSVGPQETQYF
>TRBV20-1|.|TRBJ1-5|TRBD1
TGCAGTGCACGGGACAGGCGAGGCAATCAGCCCCAGCATTTT
CSARDRRGNQPQHF
>TRBV20-1|many|TRBJ1-5|TRBD1
TGCAGTGCTATCCCAGGGGGAGGCAATCAGCCCCAGCATTTT
CSAIPGGGNQPQHF
>TRBV5-1|many|TRBJ1-1|.
TGCGCCAGCAGCTTGGCCGGGAAACCGGACAGTGAAGCTTTCTTT
CASSLAGKPDSEAFF
>TRBV7-9|many|TRBJ2-7|.
TGTGCCAGCAGCTTAGGCCAGGCCAACGAGCAGTACTTC
CASSLGQANEQYF
>TRBV6-5|.|TRBJ1-5|.
TGTGCCAGCGGCGGACAGCAAAATCAGCCCCAGAATTTT
CASGGQQNQPQNF
>TRBV6-6|.|TRBJ2-5|.
TGTGCCAGCAGACTACAAAGACAAGAGACCCAGTACTTC
CASRLQRQETQYF
>TRBV20-1|.|TRBJ2-7|.
TGCAGTGCCGCCCCAGGCGATTACGAGCAGTACTTC
CSAAPGDYEQYF
>TRBV5-1|many|TRBJ2-7|TRBD1
TGCGCCAGCAGCTCCTTGGGACAGGGGGTCTCCTACGAGCAGTACTTC
CASSSLGQGVSYEQYF
>TRBV6-5|many|TRBJ2-3|.
TGTGCCAGCAGTCGCCGGGGGAGGCCCACAGATACGCAGTATTTT
CASSRRGRPTDTQYF
>TRBV3-1|many|TRBJ1-6|.
TGTGCCAGCAGTGCCATGGGGGTCATCAATTCACCCCTCAACTTT
CASSAMGVINSPLNF
>TRBV12-3/TRBV12-4|many|TRBJ2-3|TRBD1
TGTGCCAGCAGTTTAAGACAGGGGGCTTCAGATACGCAGTATTTT
CASSLRQGASDTQYF
>TRBV9|many|TRBJ2-7|TRBD1
TGTGCCAGCAGCCGGGGACAGGGGTCCAACGAGCAGTACTTC
CASSRGQGSNEQYF
>TRBV9|many|TRBJ1-1|.
TGTGCCAGCAGCGTAGATATGAACACTGAAGCTTTCTTT
CASSVDMNTEAFF
>TRBV20-1|many|TRBJ2-7|.
TGCAGTGCTAGTTCCTGTGGAGGGAAATATTTCGAGCAGTACTTC
CSASSCGGKYFEQYF
>TRBV25-1|many|TRBJ2-3|.
TGTGCCAGCAGTGAAGGCCGGGTGGATACGCAGTATTTT
CASSEGRVDTQYF
>TRBV12-3/TRBV12-4|.|TRBJ1-5|.
TGTGCCAGCAGTCGGAATAGCAATCAGCCCCAGAATTTT
CASSRNSNQPQNF
>TRBV6-6|many|TRBJ2-7|.
TGTGCCAGCAGCCGTCCCGAGGGAGGAGAGCAGTACTTC
CASSRPEGGEQYF
>TRBV6-1|many|TRBJ2-3|.
TGTGCCAGCAGTGAAGCTTCGAGCGGGGACATCACAGATACGCAGTATTTT
CASSEASSGDITDTQYF
>TRBV20-1|many|TRBJ2-7|.
TGCAGTGCTACCATATTACAGGGAAGAATAAGCGACGAGCAGTACTTC
CSATILQGRISDEQYF
>TRBV11-1|many|TRBJ2-1|.
TGTGCCAGCAGCTTAGGGGACTCTAACTACAATGAGCAGTTCTTC
CASSLGDSNYNEQFF
>TRBV29-1|many|TRBJ2-3|.
TGCAGCGTTGATCCTGAAGCAGGGGTCAACACAGATACGCAGTATTTT
CSVDPEAGVNTDTQYF
>TRBV20-1|many|TRBJ2-1|.
TGCAGTGCTAGCGGGGTCTACAATGAGCAGTTCTTC
CSASGVYNEQFF